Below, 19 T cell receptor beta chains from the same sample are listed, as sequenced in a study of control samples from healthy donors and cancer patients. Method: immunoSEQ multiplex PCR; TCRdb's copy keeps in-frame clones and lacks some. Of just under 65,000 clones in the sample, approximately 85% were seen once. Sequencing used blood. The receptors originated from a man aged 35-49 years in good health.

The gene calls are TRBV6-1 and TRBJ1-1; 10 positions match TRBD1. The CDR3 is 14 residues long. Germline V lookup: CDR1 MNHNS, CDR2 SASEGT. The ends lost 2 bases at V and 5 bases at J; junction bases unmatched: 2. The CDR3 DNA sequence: TGTGCCAGCAGTGAAAGGACAGGGGGAACTGAAGCTTTCTTT. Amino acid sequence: CASSERTGGTEAFF.

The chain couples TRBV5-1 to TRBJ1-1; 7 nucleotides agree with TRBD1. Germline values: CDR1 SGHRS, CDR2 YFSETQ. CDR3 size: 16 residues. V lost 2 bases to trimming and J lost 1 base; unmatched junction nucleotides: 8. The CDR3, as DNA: TGCGCCAGCAGCTTTAACGCAGGGGGTGCGAACACTGAAGCTTTCTTT. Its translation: CASSFNAGGANTEAFF. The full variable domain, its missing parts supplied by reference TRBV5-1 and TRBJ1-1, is KAGVTQTPRYLIKTRGQQVTLSCSPISGHRSVSWYQQTPGQGLQFLFEYFSETQRNKGNFPGRFSGRQFSNSRSEMNVSTLELGDSALYLCASSFNAGGANTEAFFGQGTRLTVV.

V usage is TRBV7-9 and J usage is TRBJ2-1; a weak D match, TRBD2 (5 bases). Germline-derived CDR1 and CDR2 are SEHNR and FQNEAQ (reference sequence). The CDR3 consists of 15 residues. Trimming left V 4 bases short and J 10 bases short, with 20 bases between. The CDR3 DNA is TGTGCCAGCAGCTCGCGGTTAGGCGGACTTGCGGAGCAGTTCTTC. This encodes CASSSRLGGLAEQFF.

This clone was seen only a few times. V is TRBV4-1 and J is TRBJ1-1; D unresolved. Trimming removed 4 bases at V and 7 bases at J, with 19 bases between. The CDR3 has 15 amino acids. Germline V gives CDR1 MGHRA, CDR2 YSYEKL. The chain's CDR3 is CASSPSRSGRGEAFF. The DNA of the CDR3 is TGCGCCAGCAGCCCTTCCCGGTCTGGTCGAGGTGAAGCTTTCTTT.

CDR3 in DNA: TGTGCCAGCAGTCGGGACAGGTATAATTCACCCCTCCACTTT. Translated, it gives CASSRDRYNSPLHF. The chain combines TRBV6-2 or TRBV6-3 with TRBJ1-6; 8 positions match TRBD1. Germline V CDR1 and CDR2: MNHEY, SVGEGT. V was clipped by 5 bases and J by 4 bases; unmatched bases: 1. The CDR3 loop spans 14 amino acids.

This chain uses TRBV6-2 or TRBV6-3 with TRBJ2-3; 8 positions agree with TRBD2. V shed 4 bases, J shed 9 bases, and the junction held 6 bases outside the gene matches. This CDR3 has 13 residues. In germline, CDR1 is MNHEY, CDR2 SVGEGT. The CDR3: CASSFSGGQTQYF. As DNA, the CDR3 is TGTGCCAGCAGTTTCTCGGGGGGGCAAACGCAGTATTTT.

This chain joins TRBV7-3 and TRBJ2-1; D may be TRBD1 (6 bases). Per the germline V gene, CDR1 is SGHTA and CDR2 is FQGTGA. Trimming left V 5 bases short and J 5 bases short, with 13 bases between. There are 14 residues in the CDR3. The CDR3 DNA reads TGTGCCAGCAGCCTAGGGGGTCCCCACAATGAGCAGTTCTTC. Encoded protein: CASSLGGPHNEQFF.

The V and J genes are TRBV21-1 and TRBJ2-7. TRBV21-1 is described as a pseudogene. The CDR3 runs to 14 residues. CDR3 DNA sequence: TGTGCCAGCAGCAAAGAGCTGGGTACCTACGAGCAGTACTTC. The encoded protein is CASSKELGTYEQYF.

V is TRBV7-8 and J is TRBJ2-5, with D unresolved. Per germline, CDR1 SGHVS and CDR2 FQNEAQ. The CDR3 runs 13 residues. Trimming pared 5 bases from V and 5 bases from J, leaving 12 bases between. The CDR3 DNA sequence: TGTGCCAGCAGCCCACAGAGCACGGAGACCCAGTACTTC. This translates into CASSPQSTETQYF. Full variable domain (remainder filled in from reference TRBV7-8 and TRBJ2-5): GAGVSQSPRYKVAKRGQDVALRCDPISGHVSLFWYQQALGQGPEFLTYFQNEAQLDKSGLPSDRFFAERPEGSVSTLKIQRTQQEDSAVYLCASSPQSTETQYFGPGTRLLVL.

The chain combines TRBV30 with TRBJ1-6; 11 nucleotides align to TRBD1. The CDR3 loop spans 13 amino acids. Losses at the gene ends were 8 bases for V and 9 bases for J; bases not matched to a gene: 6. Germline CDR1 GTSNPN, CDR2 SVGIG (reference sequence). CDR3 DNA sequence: TGTGCCAGTAAAGGGACAGGGGGTTCACCCCTCCACTTT. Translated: CASKGTGGSPLHF. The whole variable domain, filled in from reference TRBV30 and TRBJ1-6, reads SQTIHQWPATLVQPVGSPLSLECTVEGTSNPNLYWYRQAAGRGLQLLFYSVGIGQISSEVPQNLSASRPQDRQFILSSKKLLLSDSGFYLCASKGTGGSPLHFGNGTRLTVT.

The chain's CDR3 is CASSTIDRGKKLFF. The CDR3 DNA reads TGTGCCAGCAGTACAATTGACAGGGGAAAAAAACTGTTTTTT. The rearrangement links TRBV6-6 to TRBJ1-4; TRBD1 agrees at 8 bases. The V segment lost 5 bases and the J segment 9 bases; nucleotides outside the gene matches: 8. The V gene's germline CDR1 is MNHNY and CDR2 SVGAGI (reference sequence). The CDR3 is made up of 14 amino acids.

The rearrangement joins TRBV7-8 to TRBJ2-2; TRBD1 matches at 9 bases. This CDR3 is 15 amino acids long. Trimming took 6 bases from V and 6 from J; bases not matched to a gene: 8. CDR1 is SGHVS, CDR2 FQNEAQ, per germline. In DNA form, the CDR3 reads TGTGCCAGCAGGTCCGGGACAGGGTCCCCCGGGGAGCTGTTTTTT. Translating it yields CASRSGTGSPGELFF.

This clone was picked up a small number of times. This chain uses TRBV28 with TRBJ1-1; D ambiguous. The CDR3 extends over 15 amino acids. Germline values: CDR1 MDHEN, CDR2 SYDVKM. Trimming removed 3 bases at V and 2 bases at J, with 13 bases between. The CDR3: CASSFGPQYNTEAFF. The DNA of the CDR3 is TGTGCCAGCAGTTTCGGTCCACAGTACAACACTGAAGCTTTCTTT.

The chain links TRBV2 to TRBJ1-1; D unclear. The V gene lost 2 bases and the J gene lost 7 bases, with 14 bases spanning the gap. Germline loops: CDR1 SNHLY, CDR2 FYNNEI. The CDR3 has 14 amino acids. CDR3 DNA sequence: TGTGCCAGCAGTGAATGGCGGCAGGTCCTTGAAGCTTTCTTT. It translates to CASSEWRQVLEAFF.

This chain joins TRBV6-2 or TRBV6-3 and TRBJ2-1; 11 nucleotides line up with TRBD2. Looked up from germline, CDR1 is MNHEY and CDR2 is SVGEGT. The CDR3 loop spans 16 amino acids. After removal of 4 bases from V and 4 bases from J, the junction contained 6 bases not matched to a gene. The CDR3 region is CASSSRTSGSYNEQFF. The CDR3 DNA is TGTGCCAGCAGTTCCCGAACTAGCGGGAGTTACAATGAGCAGTTCTTC.

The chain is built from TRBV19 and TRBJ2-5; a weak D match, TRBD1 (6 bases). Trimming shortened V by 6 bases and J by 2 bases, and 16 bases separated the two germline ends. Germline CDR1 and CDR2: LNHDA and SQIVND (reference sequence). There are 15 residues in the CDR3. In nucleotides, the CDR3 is TGTGCCAGTAGCAAGAAAAAGACAGGACAAGAGACCCAGTACTTC. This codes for CASSKKKTGQETQYF.

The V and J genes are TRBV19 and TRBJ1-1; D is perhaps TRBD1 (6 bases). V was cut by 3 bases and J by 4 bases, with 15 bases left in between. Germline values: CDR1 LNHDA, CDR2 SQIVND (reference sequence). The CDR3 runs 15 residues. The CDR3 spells CASSIMTGAGTEAFF. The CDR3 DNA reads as TGTGCCAGTAGTATCATGACAGGCGCCGGCACTGAAGCTTTCTTT.

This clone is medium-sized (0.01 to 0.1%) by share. The DNA of the CDR3 is TGTGCCAGCAGTGAGACAAGGGGCGGTGCATCCCTCCACTTT. It yields the protein CASSETRGGASLHF. The rearrangement uses TRBV6-6 and TRBJ1-6; tentatively, D is TRBD1 (5 bases). The CDR3 contains 14 residues. Germline V CDR1 and CDR2: MNHNY, SVGAGI (reference sequence). With 5 bases removed from V and 14 bases from J, the gap between germline ends came to 19 bases.

Here the CDR3 DNA reads TGTGCCAGCAGACCCCGAGCTAGGGAAACTGAAGCTTTCTTT. It translates to CASRPRARETEAFF. The V and J genes are TRBV3-1 (or the pseudogene TRBV3-2) and TRBJ1-1; D is unclear. V lost 6 bases and J lost 5, with 16 bases in between. Germline lookup yields CDR1 LGHDT and CDR2 YNNKEL (reference sequence). The CDR3 is made up of 14 amino acids.